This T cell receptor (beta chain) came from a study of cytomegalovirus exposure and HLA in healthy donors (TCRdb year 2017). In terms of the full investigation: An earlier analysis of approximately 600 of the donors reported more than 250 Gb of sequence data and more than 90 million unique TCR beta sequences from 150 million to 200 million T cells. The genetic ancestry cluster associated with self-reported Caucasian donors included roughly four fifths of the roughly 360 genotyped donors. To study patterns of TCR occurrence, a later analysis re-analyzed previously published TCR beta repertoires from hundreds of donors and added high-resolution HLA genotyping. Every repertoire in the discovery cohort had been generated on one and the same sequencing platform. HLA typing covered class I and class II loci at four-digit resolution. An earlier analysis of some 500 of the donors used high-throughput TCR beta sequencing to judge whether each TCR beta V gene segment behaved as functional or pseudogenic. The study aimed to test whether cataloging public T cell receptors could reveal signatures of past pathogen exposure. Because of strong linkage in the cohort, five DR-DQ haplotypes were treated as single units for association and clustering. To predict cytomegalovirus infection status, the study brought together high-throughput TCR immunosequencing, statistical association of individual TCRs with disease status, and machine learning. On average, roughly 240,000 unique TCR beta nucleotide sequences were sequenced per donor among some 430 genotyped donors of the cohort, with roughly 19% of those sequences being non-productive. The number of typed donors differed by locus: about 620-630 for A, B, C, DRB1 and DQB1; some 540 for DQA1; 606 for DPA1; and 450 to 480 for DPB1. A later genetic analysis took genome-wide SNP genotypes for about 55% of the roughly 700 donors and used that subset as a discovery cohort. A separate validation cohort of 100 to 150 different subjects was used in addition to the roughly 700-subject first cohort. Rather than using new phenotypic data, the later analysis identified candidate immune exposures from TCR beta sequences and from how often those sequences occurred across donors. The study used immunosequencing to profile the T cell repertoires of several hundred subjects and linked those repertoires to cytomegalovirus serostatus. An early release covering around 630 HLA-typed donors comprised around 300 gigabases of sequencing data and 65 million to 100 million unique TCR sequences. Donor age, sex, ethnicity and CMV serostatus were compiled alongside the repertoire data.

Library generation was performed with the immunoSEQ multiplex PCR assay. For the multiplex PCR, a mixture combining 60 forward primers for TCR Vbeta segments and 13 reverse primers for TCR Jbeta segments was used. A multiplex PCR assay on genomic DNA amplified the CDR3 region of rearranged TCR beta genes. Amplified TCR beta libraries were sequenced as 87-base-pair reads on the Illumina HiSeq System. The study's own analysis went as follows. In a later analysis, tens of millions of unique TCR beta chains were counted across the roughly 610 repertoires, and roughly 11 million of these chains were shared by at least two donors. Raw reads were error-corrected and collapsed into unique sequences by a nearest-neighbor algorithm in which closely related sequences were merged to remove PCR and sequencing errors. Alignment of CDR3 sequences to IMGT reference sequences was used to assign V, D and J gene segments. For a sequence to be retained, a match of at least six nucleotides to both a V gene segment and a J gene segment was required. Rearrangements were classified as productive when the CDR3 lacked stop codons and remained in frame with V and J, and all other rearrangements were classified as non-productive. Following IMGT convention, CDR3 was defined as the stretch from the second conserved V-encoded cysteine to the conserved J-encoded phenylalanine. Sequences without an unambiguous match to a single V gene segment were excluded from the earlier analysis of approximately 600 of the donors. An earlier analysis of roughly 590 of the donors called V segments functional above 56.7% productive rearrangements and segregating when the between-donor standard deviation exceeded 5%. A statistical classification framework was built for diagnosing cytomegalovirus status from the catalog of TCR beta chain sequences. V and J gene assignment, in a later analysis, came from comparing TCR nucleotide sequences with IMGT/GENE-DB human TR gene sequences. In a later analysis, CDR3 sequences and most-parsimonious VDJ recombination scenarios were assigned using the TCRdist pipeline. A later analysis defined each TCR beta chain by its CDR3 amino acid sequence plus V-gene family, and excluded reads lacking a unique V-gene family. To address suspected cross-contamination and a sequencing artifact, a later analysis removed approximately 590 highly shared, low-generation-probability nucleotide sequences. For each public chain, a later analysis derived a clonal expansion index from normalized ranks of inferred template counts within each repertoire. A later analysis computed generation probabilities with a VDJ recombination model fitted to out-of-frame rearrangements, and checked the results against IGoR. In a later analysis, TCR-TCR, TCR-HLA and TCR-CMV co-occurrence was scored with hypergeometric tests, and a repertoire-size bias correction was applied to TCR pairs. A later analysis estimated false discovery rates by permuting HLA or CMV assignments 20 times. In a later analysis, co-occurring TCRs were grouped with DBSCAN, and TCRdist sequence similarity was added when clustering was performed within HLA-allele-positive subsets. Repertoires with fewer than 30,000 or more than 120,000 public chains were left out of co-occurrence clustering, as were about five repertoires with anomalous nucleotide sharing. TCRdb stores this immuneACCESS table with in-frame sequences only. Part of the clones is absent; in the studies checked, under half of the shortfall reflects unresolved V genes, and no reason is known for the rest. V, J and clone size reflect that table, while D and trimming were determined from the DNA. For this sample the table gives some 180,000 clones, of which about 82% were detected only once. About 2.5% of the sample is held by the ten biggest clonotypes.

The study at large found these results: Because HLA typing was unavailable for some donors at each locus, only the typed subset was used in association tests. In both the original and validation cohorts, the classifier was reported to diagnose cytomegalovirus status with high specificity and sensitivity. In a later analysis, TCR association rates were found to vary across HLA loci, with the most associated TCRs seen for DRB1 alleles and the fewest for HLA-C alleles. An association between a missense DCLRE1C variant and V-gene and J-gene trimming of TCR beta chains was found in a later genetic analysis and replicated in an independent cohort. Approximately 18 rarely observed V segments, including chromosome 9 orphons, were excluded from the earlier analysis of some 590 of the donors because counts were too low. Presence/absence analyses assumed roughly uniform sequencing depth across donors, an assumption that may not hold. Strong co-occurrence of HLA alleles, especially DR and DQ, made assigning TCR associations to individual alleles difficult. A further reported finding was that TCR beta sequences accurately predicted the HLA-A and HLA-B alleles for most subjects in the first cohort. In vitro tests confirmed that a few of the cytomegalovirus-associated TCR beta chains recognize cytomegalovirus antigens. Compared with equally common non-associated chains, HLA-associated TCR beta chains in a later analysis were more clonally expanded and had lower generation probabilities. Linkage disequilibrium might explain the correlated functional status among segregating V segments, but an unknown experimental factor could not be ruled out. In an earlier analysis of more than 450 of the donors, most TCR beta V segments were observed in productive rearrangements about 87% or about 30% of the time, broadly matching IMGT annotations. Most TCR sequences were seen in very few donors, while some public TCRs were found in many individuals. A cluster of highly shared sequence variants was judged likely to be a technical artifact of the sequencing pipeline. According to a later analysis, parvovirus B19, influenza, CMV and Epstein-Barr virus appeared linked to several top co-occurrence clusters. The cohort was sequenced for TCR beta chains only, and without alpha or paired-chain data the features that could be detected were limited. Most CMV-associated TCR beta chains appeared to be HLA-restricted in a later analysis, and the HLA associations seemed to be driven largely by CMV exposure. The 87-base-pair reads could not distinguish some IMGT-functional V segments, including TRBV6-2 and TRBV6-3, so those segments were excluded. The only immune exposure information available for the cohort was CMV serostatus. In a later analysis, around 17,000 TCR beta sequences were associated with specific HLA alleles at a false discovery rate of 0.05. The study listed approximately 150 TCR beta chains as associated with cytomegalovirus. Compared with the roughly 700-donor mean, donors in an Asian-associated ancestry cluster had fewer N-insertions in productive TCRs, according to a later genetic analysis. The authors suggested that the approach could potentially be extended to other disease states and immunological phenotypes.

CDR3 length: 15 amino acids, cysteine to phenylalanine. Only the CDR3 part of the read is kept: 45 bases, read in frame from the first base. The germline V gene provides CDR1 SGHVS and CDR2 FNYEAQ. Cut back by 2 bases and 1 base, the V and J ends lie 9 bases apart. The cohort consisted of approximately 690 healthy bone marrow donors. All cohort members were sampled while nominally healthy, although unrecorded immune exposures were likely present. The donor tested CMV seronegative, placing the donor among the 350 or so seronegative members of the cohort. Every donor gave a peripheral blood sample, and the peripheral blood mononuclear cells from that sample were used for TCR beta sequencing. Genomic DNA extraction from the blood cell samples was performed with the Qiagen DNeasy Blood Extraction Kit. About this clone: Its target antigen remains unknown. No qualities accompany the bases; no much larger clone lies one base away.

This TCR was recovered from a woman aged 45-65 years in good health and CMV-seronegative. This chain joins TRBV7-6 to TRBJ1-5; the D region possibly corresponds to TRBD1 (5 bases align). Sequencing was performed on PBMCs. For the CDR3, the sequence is CASSLFPGSNQPQHF. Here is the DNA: TGTGCCAGCAGCTTATTCCCAGGGAGCAATCAGCCCCAGCATTTT.